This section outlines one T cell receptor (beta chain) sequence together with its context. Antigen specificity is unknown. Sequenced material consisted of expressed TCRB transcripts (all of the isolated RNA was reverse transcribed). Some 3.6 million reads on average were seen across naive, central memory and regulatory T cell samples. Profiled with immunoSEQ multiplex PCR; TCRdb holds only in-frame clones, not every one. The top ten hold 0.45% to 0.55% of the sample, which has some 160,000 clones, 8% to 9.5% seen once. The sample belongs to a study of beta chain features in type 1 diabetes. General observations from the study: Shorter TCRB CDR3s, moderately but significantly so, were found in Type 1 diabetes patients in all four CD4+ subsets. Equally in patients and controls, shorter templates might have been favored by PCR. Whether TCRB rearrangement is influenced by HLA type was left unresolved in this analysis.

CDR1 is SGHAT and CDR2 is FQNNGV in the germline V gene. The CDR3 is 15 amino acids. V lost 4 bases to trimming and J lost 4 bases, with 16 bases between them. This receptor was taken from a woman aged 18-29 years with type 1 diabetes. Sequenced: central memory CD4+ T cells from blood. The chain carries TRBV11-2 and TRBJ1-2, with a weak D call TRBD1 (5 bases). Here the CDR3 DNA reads TGTGCCAGCAGCTCCCAGGCCCAGGGAGGCTATGGCTACACCTTC. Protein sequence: CASSSQAQGGYGYTF.